The 3 T cell receptor beta chains below were found in one sample sequenced in a study of T cell changes during pregnancy in multiple sclerosis. The repertoire was sequenced with immunoSEQ multiplex PCR; TCRdb's copy has only in-frame clones and lacks some. The sample yields 95,000 to 100,000 clones, 75% to 95% seen once. Sample: peripheral blood, taken in the second trimester of pregnancy. The receptors here all came from a female donor with multiple sclerosis, enrolled in a pregnancy study.

This chain connects TRBV19 to TRBJ2-5; the match to TRBD2 covers 9 bases. The CDR3 sequence is 16 residues long. The V segment lost 3 bases and the J segment 2 bases; nucleotides outside the gene matches: 7. Germline CDR1 reads LNHDA; CDR2 reads SQIVND (reference sequence). DNA of the CDR3: TGTGCCAGTAGTATTGGGCTAGCGGGACGTCAAGAGACCCAGTACTTC. This codes for CASSIGLAGRQETQYF.

The rearrangement joins TRBV5-5 to TRBJ1-2; D call uncertain. CDR3 size: 13 residues. The germline CDR1 and CDR2 sequences are SGHKS and YYEKEE (reference sequence). V lost 4 bases, J lost 4 bases, and 11 bases lay in between. CDR3 amino acids: CASSGHSIYGYTF. CDR3 DNA sequence: TGTGCCAGCAGCGGTCACAGCATCTATGGCTACACCTTC.

This CDR3 is CASSPPSGTKGRRCYNEQFF. The DNA for the CDR3 is TGTGCCAGCTCACCACCGAGCGGGACCAAGGGTAGGAGGTGCTACAATGAGCAGTTCTTC. This chain links TRBV18 with TRBJ2-1; 7 nucleotides agree with TRBD2. Germline V gives CDR1 KGHSH, CDR2 LQKENI. The CDR3 length is 20 residues. With V trimmed by 0 bases and J by 3 bases, 17 bases remained unmatched.